This T cell receptor beta chain was observed in a study of glioma-infiltrating T cells. At the level of the study: Glioma patients had dexamethasone for six or fewer days before surgery.

This clonotype was seen only a few times. Amplification of TCR alpha and beta CDR3 regions from RNA used iRepertoire nested multiplex PCR. TCRdb reanalysed the multiplex PCR reads using MiXCR and keeps one entry per CDR3 protein. The profile shows around 350,000 distinct CDR3 sequences, 41% of them singletons. Trimming removed 7 bases from V and 1 base from J; junction bases left unmatched: 3. The CDR3 sequence is 12 residues long. Germline loops: CDR1 DFQATT, CDR2 SNEGSKA (reference sequence). The material sequenced was glioma tissue, nonneoplastic brain tissue, or PBMCs (not recorded which). This TCR came from a human donor with low-grade glioma or glioblastoma, undergoing nonglioma brain surgery, or in good health (not recorded which). The V gene is TRBV20-1, the J gene TRBJ1-1, with 7 bases fitting TRBD1. CDR3 protein: CSGRDRNTEAFF. The CDR3 coding sequence is TGCAGTGGGAGGGACAGGAACACTGAAGCTTTCTTT.